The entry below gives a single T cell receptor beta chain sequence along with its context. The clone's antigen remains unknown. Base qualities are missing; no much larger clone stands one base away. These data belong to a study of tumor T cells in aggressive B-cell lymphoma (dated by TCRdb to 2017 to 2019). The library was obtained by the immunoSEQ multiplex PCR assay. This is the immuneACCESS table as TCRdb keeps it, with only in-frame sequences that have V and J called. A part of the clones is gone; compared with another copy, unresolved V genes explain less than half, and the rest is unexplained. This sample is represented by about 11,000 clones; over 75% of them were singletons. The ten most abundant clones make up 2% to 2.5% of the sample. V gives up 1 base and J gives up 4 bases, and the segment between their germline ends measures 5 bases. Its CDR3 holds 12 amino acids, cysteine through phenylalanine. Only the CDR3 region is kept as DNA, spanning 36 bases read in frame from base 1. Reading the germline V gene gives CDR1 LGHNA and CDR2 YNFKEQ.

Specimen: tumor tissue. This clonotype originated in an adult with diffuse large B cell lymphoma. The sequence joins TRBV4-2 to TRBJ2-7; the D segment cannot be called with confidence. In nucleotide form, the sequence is TGTGCCAGCAGCCAAGGAGGATACGAGCAGTACTTC. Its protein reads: CASSQGGYEQYF.